This T cell receptor beta chain was sequenced for a study of OX40 agonist ivuxolimab in advanced cancers. Study-level background: The patients got ivuxolimab, which is an agonistic anti-OX40 (CD134) antibody. Study-level findings and limits: Relatively little clonal expansion, among the lowest observed, appeared in partial responders at 0.1-3.0 mg/kg. Doses of 0.1 to 3.0 mg/kg were accompanied by clonal expansion of CD4+ and CD8+ blood T cells by week 6.

Of note for this clone: Its antigen is as yet unknown.

Profiled with immunoSEQ multiplex PCR; TCRdb holds only in-frame clones, not every one. Of 50,000 to 60,000 clones in the sample, around 90% are singletons; the top ten hold roughly 6%. Trimming pared 4 bases from V and 5 bases from J, leaving 11 bases between. Per the germline V gene, CDR1 is SEHNR and CDR2 is FQNEAQ (reference sequence). CDR3 size: 14 residues. Patients were excluded for autoimmune disease history or systemic immunosuppression. The genes are TRBV7-9 and TRBJ1-4, with a possible D match to TRBD1 (6 bases). This receptor was taken from an adult with an advanced solid tumor such as melanoma, head and neck, liver or kidney cancer. This specimen consisted of CD4+ or CD8+ T cells sorted from blood, obtained in a trial of the OX40 agonist ivuxolimab. For the CDR3, the DNA is TGTGCCAGCAGCTCACAGGGTGGGAATGAAAAACTGTTTTTT. Its protein is CASSSQGGNEKLFF.